The clone carrying this TCR beta chain was detected only a few times. No antigen is known for it. These data are taken from a study of blood T cells in healthy people across ages. The CDR3 is 13 amino acids. The germline V gene encodes CDR1 ENHRY and CDR2 SYGVKD. V was pared by 6 bases and J by 3 bases, with 11 bases between. Overall study findings and caveats: Estimated diversity that came from one million T cells was considered an underestimate.

A second roughly 6 to 12 cycle PCR used barcoded and J-beta primers. From each sample, at least 2.5 million paired-end reads containing CDR3 were obtained. TCRdb reanalysed the 5' RACE reads using MiXCR and keeps one entry per CDR3 protein. The sample consists of about 680,000 distinct CDR3 sequences, over 45% of them appearing once. The chain uses TRBV10-3 and TRBJ2-5; tentatively, D is TRBD1 (6 bases). The TCR sequence derives from a woman between 55 and 75 years old in good health. The sequenced material came from blood. The CDR3 loop reads CAIRARQEETQYF. The CDR3 DNA reads TGTGCCATCAGGGCTCGACAGGAAGAGACCCAGTACTTC.